The 2 T cell receptor beta chains below all came from one sample that was sequenced in a study of T cell responses to AZD1222 COVID-19 vaccine. Generated by immunoSEQ multiplex PCR, the TCRdb table keeps only in-frame clones and is missing some. Among about 110,000 clones listed, 88% were seen once. The sequencing used peripheral blood, collected on day 0 of AZD1222 vaccination. The source is an adult in good health.

The chain uses TRBV3-1 (or the pseudogene TRBV3-2) and TRBJ1-1; TRBD1 matches 9 bases. CDR1 and CDR2 (germline): LGHDT, YNNKEL (reference sequence). The CDR3 loop spans 14 amino acids. V lost 4 bases to trimming and J lost 3 bases; unmatched junction nucleotides: 3. DNA of the CDR3: TGTGCCAGCAGCCTGGACAGGGGAGACACTGAAGCTTTCTTT. Translating it yields CASSLDRGDTEAFF.

The chain combines TRBV27 with TRBJ1-5, with D unclear. This CDR3 spans 18 amino acids. With 6 bases removed from V and 0 bases from J, the gap between germline ends came to 21 bases. Per the germline V gene, CDR1 is MNHEY and CDR2 is SMNVEV (reference sequence). The CDR3 loop reads CASSKKPLRTDSNQPQHF. CDR3 DNA: TGTGCCAGCAGCAAAAAACCGCTGAGAACGGATAGCAATCAGCCCCAGCATTTT.